The clone carrying this TCR beta chain was detected a few times. Its matching antigen is unknown. This record belongs to a study of blood T cells in healthy people across ages. A second PCR, run for 7 to 11 cycles, used a sample-barcoded 5' primer plus a J-beta primer mix. Every cDNA molecule carried a tag from a template-switch adaptor bearing 12 random nucleotides. TCRdb re-called the 5' RACE reads with MiXCR, one entry per CDR3 protein. Altogether fewer than 2 million distinct CDR3 sequences are present, 39% being singletons, with the ten largest covering roughly 23%. Study results and caveats: It was held that diversity estimates obtained from one million T cells represented underestimates.

At least 7 million PBMCs were isolated per sample. Trimming removed 7 bases from V and 1 base from J, with 8 bases in between. CDR3 length: 12 residues. Germline lookup yields CDR1 MNHEY and CDR2 SVGEGT. Sequencing was performed on blood. The rearrangement joins TRBV6-2 or TRBV6-3 to TRBJ2-7; tentative D call: TRBD1 (6 bases). The source of this sequence is a human donor in good health. The CDR3 loop is CASTDRSYEQYF. DNA of the CDR3: TGTGCCAGCACGGACAGATCCTACGAGCAGTACTTC.